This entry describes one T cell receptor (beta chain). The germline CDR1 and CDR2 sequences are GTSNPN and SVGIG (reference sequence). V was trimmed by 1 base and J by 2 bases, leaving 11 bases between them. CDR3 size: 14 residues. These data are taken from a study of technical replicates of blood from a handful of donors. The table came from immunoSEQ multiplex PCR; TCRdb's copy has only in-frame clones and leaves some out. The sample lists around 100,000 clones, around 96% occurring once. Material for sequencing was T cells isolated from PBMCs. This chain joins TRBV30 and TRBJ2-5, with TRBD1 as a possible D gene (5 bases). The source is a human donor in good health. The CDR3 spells CAWSADRFQETQYF. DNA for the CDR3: TGTGCCTGGAGTGCCGACAGATTTCAAGAGACCCAGTACTTC.